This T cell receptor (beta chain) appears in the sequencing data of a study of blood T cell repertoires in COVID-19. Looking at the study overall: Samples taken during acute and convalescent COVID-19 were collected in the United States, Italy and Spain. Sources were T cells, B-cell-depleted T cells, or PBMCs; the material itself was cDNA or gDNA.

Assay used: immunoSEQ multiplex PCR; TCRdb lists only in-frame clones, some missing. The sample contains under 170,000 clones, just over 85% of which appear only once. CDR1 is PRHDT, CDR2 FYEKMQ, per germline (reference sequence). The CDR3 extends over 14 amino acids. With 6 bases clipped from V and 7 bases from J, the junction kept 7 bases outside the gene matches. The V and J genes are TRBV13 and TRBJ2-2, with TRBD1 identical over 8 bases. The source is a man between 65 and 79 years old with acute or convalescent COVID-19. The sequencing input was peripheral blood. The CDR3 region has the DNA TGTGCCAGCAGGTCGGACAGGGCGGACGGGGAGCTGTTTTTT. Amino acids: CASRSDRADGELFF.